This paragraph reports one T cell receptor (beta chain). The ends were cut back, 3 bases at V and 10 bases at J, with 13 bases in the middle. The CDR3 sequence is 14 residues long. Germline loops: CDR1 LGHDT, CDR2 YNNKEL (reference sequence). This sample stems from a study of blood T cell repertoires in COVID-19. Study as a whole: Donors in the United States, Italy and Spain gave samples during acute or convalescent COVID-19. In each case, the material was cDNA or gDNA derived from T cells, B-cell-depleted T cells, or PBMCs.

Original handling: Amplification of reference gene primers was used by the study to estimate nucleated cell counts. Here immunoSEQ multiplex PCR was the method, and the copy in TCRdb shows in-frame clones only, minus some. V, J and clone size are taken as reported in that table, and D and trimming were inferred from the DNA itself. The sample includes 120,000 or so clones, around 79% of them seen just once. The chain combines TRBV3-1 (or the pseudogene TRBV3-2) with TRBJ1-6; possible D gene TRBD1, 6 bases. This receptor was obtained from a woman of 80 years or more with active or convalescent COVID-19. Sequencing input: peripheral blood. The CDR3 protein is CASSQGGGWSPLHF. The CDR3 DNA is TGTGCCAGCAGCCAGGGGGGGGGCTGGTCACCCCTCCACTTT.